This TCR beta chain was sequenced for a study of blood T cells in healthy people across ages. Study-level points and caveats: There was no known CMV status for donors, so expanded clonotype changes were possibly confounded.

The donors, aged about 6 to 95, were healthy Caucasians from Russia. Together with a sample-barcoded 5' primer, a J-beta primer mix was included in a second PCR lasting about 7 to 11 cycles. TCRdb re-derived calls from the 5' RACE reads in MiXCR, one entry per CDR3 protein. Here the sample spans over a million distinct CDR3 sequences, roughly 60% being singletons. This clonotype was found a few times. Its target is unknown. The germline V gene encodes CDR1 SGDLS and CDR2 YYNGEE. The CDR3 totals 15 residues. With 4 bases removed from V and 8 bases from J, the gap between germline ends came to 19 bases. This TCR came from a man between 18 and 29 years old in good health. The chain has TRBV9 and TRBJ2-1; no reliable D call. Sequenced input: blood. The CDR3 protein is CASSQTSTFGYEQFF. CDR3 DNA sequence: TGTGCCAGCAGCCAAACCTCGACCTTTGGGTATGAGCAGTTCTTC.